One sample yielded the 11 T cell receptor beta chains listed below, sequenced in a study of cytomegalovirus exposure and HLA in healthy donors. Amplification used 60 Vbeta primers and 13 Jbeta primers. The method was immunoSEQ multiplex PCR; TCRdb's version includes in-frame clones alone and lacks a portion of them. The profile shows roughly 120,000 clones, 73% of them singletons. The specimen sequenced was PBMCs. These receptors all come from a man aged 55-75 years in good health and CMV-seropositive.

The chain carries TRBV30 and TRBJ2-3; D is perhaps TRBD2 (6 bases). Trimming removed 0 bases from V and 0 bases from J, with 10 bases in between. Germline lookup yields CDR1 GTSNPN and CDR2 SVGIG (reference sequence). The CDR3 covers 15 residues. The CDR3 protein is CAWSVVGTSTDTQYF. DNA of the CDR3: TGTGCCTGGAGTGTCGTCGGGACTAGCACAGATACGCAGTATTTT.

The rearrangement links TRBV7-3 to TRBJ1-2, with 8 bases lining up with TRBD1. CDR3 length: 16 amino acids. Per the germline V gene, CDR1 is SGHTA and CDR2 is FQGTGA. The V and J ends lost 7 bases and 4 bases, in that order; junction bases with no gene match: 14. The CDR3 region has the DNA TGTGCCAGCACCCCAAAAGGGGACGGGACAGGCTATGGCTACACCTTC. Translated: CASTPKGDGTGYGYTF.

J is TRBJ2-7 and V is TRBV7-2, with 12 bases identical to TRBD2. The CDR3 contains 17 residues. The germline V gene encodes CDR1 SGHTA and CDR2 FQGNSA. Trimming at V came to 4 bases and at J to 0 bases, leaving 7 bases not matched to a gene. The CDR3 DNA reads as TGTGCCAGCAGCTCTCGCGGACTAGCGGGAAGCTCCTACGAGCAGTACTTC. Translation gives CASSSRGLAGSSYEQYF.

The chain links TRBV7-2 to TRBJ2-7, with D unresolved. Germline CDR1 is SGHTA and CDR2 is FQGNSA. CDR3 length equals 12 residues. V shed 2 bases and J shed 3 bases, with 5 bases lying between them. CDR3 amino acids: CASSLNYYEQYF. CDR3 in DNA: TGTGCCAGCAGCTTAAACTACTACGAGCAGTACTTC.

The chain joins TRBV4-1 to TRBJ1-2; D is perhaps TRBD1 (6 bases). Germline CDR1 is MGHRA and CDR2 is YSYEKL. CDR3 size: 15 residues. The V gene lost 2 bases and the J gene lost 6 bases, with 16 bases spanning the gap. CDR3 sequence reads: CASSQPGTTRNGYTF. The DNA of the CDR3 is TGCGCCAGCAGCCAACCCGGGACAACGAGGAATGGCTACACCTTC.

There are a few counts of this clone. J is TRBJ1-1 and V is TRBV4-1; no definite D call. Trimming removed 3 bases from V and 0 bases from J, with 11 bases in between. CDR1 is MGHRA and CDR2 is YSYEKL in the germline V gene. This CDR3 comprises 15 residues. CDR3 loop: CASSHPGFVNTEAFF. In DNA, the CDR3 is TGCGCCAGCAGCCACCCCGGGTTTGTGAACACTGAAGCTTTCTTT.

The V gene is TRBV5-1, the J gene TRBJ2-7, with D possibly matching TRBD2 (6 bases). CDR1 is SGHRS and CDR2 is YFSETQ in the germline V gene. Trimming shortened V by 0 bases and J by 3 bases, and 10 bases separated the two germline ends. The CDR3 extends over 14 amino acids. The CDR3 DNA follows: TGCGCCAGCAGCTTGGGGCAGGGAGGCTACGAGCAGTACTTC. This encodes CASSLGQGGYEQYF.

V gene TRBV6-1 combines with J gene TRBJ2-7; weak D call: TRBD1 (6 bases). Germline V gives CDR1 MNHNS, CDR2 SASEGT. The length of the CDR3 is 16 residues. V was cut by 2 bases and J by 5 bases, with 19 bases left in between. The CDR3: CASSETTRDTVNEQYF. CDR3 DNA sequence: TGTGCCAGCAGTGAAACTACCCGGGACACTGTAAACGAGCAGTACTTC.

The chain has TRBV11-2 and TRBJ2-1; 10 nucleotides agree with TRBD1. The CDR3 is 16 amino acids. V lost 3 bases, J lost 4 bases, and 6 bases stayed unmatched. Germline V gene lookup returns CDR1 SGHAT and CDR2 FQNNGV. The CDR3 DNA sequence: TGTGCCAGCAGCTTTGCCCCGGGACAGGGGTACAATGAGCAGTTCTTC. It is translated as CASSFAPGQGYNEQFF.

The chain links TRBV19 to TRBJ2-5; 11 bases match TRBD2. The CDR3 is 15 residues long. The J segment lost 3 bases and the V segment lost 5 bases, leaving 5 bases of the junction unmatched. Germline V gives CDR1 LNHDA, CDR2 SQIVND (reference sequence). CDR3 sequence: CASSLAGGYKETQYF. The DNA of the CDR3 is TGTGCCAGTAGTTTAGCGGGGGGGTATAAAGAGACCCAGTACTTC. Variable domain in full (rest from reference TRBV19 and TRBJ2-5): DGGITQSPKYLFRKEGQNVTLSCEQNLNHDAMYWYRQDPGQGLRLIYYSQIVNDFQKGDIAEGYSVSREKKESFPLTVTSAQKNPTAFYLCASSLAGGYKETQYFGPGTRLLVL.

The rearrangement uses TRBV5-6 and TRBJ1-1, with D hard to call. Trimming left V 0 bases short and J 3 bases short, with 6 bases between. Germline V gene sequence: CDR1 SGHDT, CDR2 YYEEEE. The CDR3 length is 13 residues. The DNA of the CDR3 is TGTGCCAGCAGCTTGGCCACAGACACTGAAGCTTTCTTT. Its translation: CASSLATDTEAFF.